This record looks at one T cell receptor (beta chain) sequence and its context. Its cognate antigen is unknown. This record belongs to a study of cytomegalovirus exposure and HLA in healthy donors. The primer mix had 60 Vbeta and 13 Jbeta primers. Produced via immunoSEQ multiplex PCR; TCRdb's table is partial and in-frame only. In the table there are 110,000 or so clones, about 86% of which are singletons. Each of the donors was a healthy bone marrow donor. Study observations and caveats: CMV serostatus was the sole immune exposure information available. Most TCR sequences were uncommon, yet certain public TCRs appeared in many donors. A list of around 150 TCR beta chains associated with cytomegalovirus was given.

The germline V gene has CDR1 KGHSH and CDR2 LQKENI. The trim removed 3 bases at V and 6 bases at J, leaving 4 bases unmatched. The length of the CDR3 is 14 residues. Material: PBMCs. This chain uses TRBV18 with TRBJ1-1; TRBD1 agrees at 10 bases. The TCR comes from a woman in her twenties or thirties in good health and CMV-seronegative. CDR3 nucleotide sequence: TGTGCCAGCTCACCGACAGGGGGCAGGCCTGAAGCTTTCTTT. Translated, it gives CASSPTGGRPEAFF.